This T cell receptor beta chain was sequenced in a study of T cell repertoires in cytomegalovirus infection. The overall study: Recently identified HLA-C-restricted CMV epitopes and well-studied HLA-B-restricted CMV epitopes were used by the study. It was the public TCR beta signatures that indicated both CMV infection and matching HLA type. Broader study findings: HLA-C-restricted CMV clonotypes gave the most frequent clonotype in two of eight donors.

Per germline, CDR1 LGHNA and CDR2 YNFKEQ. The length of the CDR3 is 15 residues. J gave up 0 bases and V 5 bases, and 3 bases lay outside the gene matches. This clonotype turned up a few times. The antigen remains unidentified. MiXCR, run by TCRdb on the reads, gives a single entry per CDR3 protein. The sample has roughly 730,000 distinct CDR3 sequences; roughly 30% are singletons. The sequencing used cultured PBMCs, collected from culture after CMV antigen stimulation. The source is a human donor in good health (CMV status not recorded). Some clones in this sample may be carry-over from other donors' samples. This rearrangement joins TRBV4-2 to TRBJ1-4; 7 bases are a match to TRBD1. The CDR3 protein is CASSVGTATNEKLFF. As DNA, the CDR3 is TGTGCCAGCAGCGTAGGGACAGCAACTAATGAAAAACTGTTTTTT.